This TCR beta chain was profiled in a study of shared clonotypes between healthy human individuals. Broader study findings: Shared clonotypes across all four donors exceeded non-shared ones in generation probability. Depth was large, yet rarefaction showed that sorted-subset sequencing was incomplete.

With regard to this clone: Its antigen remains unidentified.

This CDR3 is 17 amino acids long. Trimming cost V 6 bases and J 2 bases; bases outside gene matches: 13. The V gene's germline CDR1 is MGHDK and CDR2 SYGVNS. The study ran the assay at deep level. Method: immunoSEQ multiplex PCR; TCRdb's copy keeps in-frame clones and lacks some. The repertoire holds about 750,000 clones, with approximately 92% as singletons. Naivety among CD8 cells was defined by CD45RO negativity and positive CCR7 selection, thereby excluding terminally differentiated effector memory CD45RA+ cells. The sequence was obtained from a man aged 25-40 years in good health. The sample taken for sequencing was naive CD8+ T cells sorted from blood. The V and J genes are TRBV25-1 and TRBJ2-3, with 8 bases lining up with TRBD1. CDR3 coding DNA: TGTGCCAGCAGCCCGACCCGGGGACAGGCAACCACAGATACGCAGTATTTT. This sequence encodes CASSPTRGQATTDTQYF.